Presented here are 16 T cell receptor beta chains from one specimen sequenced in a study of control samples from healthy donors and cancer patients. TCRdb's table, derived via immunoSEQ multiplex PCR, lists solely in-frame clones and lacks some. The profile covers 350,000 to 450,000 clones, with approximately 90% appearing a single time and approximately 6.3% taken by the ten largest. Specimen: PBMCs. These receptors originate from a man aged 35-49 years with head and neck cancer.

In DNA form, the CDR3 reads TGTGCCACCAGTCCCTCCGGGAGGGAGACCGGGGAGCTGTTTTTT. Protein product: CATSPSGRETGELFF. V and J are TRBV24-1 and TRBJ2-2, with 8 bases lining up with TRBD2. V lost 6 bases to trimming and J lost 5 bases; unmatched junction nucleotides: 7. The CDR3 loop spans 15 amino acids. Per germline, CDR1 KGHDR and CDR2 SFDVKD.

This clone was seen a handful of times. The chain links TRBV6-8 to TRBJ2-7; TRBD1 matches 7 bases. After removal of 8 bases from V and 2 bases from J, the junction contained 9 bases not matched to a gene. CDR1 and CDR2 from the germline V gene are MNHGY and SAAAGT. The CDR3 extends over 14 amino acids. The CDR3 loop is CASPSDRETYEQYF. CDR3 nucleotides: TGTGCCAGCCCTTCAGACAGGGAAACCTACGAGCAGTACTTC.

The chain links TRBV3-1 (or the pseudogene TRBV3-2) to TRBJ1-2; 8 bases are shared with TRBD1. The V gene end was trimmed by 0 bases and the J gene end by 5 bases; junction bases not matched to a gene: 8. The germline CDR1 and CDR2 sequences are LGHDT and YNNKEL (reference sequence). The CDR3 extends over 16 amino acids. DNA for the CDR3: TGTGCCAGCAGCCAAGATCTAGGACAGGGAGGGTATGGCTACACCTTC. Its translation: CASSQDLGQGGYGYTF.

The rearrangement joins TRBV28 to TRBJ2-3; 10 bases align to TRBD2. The germline gives CDR1 MDHEN, CDR2 SYDVKM. This CDR3 has 17 amino acids. J gave up 5 bases and V 5 bases, and 13 bases lay outside the gene matches. CDR3 sequence: CASSTWLAGEGEDTQYF. CDR3 coding DNA: TGTGCCAGCAGTACGTGGCTAGCGGGAGAAGGTGAAGATACGCAGTATTTT.

In its sample, this clone was seen once. The V call is TRBV9, the J call TRBJ2-2, with a possible D match to TRBD2 (6 bases). The CDR3 is made up of 17 amino acids. CDR1 is SGDLS and CDR2 is YYNGEE in the germline V gene. V lost 0 bases, J lost 8 bases, and 20 bases lay in between. This CDR3 reads CASSVDTWGGMTGELFF. CDR3 coding DNA: TGTGCCAGCAGCGTAGACACCTGGGGAGGCATGACTGGGGAGCTGTTTTTT.

In DNA, the CDR3 is TGTGCCAGCAGTTTTGCCCAACAGACCACTGAAGCTTTCTTT. It codes for CASSFAQQTTEAFF. J is TRBJ1-1 and V is TRBV5-4; the D is unclear. Germline values: CDR1 SGHNT, CDR2 YYREEE (reference sequence). This CDR3 spans 14 amino acids. Trimming stripped 5 bases from V and 4 bases from J, with 15 bases between.

The genes are TRBV11-3 and TRBJ2-3; D might be TRBD2 (5 bases). The V and J ends lost 6 bases and 5 bases respectively, with 18 bases between them. The CDR3 loop spans 15 amino acids. Germline loops: CDR1 SGHNT, CDR2 YENEEA. In DNA form, the CDR3 reads TGTGCCAGCAGTCTTGAGTCGGGATCTCGAGATACGCAGTATTTT. Its translation: CASSLESGSRDTQYF.

The V and J genes are TRBV18 and TRBJ1-2; D unclear. From germline, CDR1 is KGHSH and CDR2 LQKENI. CDR3 length equals 13 residues. V was trimmed by 3 bases and J by 8 bases, leaving 13 bases between them. CDR3 residues: CASSPSAERGYTF. DNA of the CDR3: TGTGCCAGCTCACCTTCCGCCGAACGGGGCTACACCTTC.

This chain joins TRBV5-1 and TRBJ1-1, with a tentative D call TRBD1 (5 bases). There are 15 residues in the CDR3. Per germline, CDR1 SGHRS and CDR2 YFSETQ. Trimming left V 0 bases short and J 4 bases short, with 13 bases between. The DNA of the CDR3 is TGCGCCAGCAGCTTGGCAGGTGACAGAGGCACTGAAGCTTTCTTT. Amino acid sequence: CASSLAGDRGTEAFF.

V and J are TRBV27 and TRBJ2-7, with TRBD2 matching 10 bases. In germline, CDR1 is MNHEY, CDR2 SMNVEV (reference sequence). Trimming at V came to 6 bases and at J to 4 bases, leaving 6 bases not matched to a gene. This CDR3 comprises 14 residues. Here the CDR3 reads CASSTSGEIYEQYF. CDR3 nucleotides: TGTGCCAGCAGCACTAGCGGGGAGATATACGAGCAGTACTTC.

V gene TRBV28 combines with J gene TRBJ2-7; D perhaps matches TRBD1 (5 bases). CDR1 and CDR2 from the germline V gene are MDHEN and SYDVKM. Trimming removed 6 bases at V and 7 bases at J, with 13 bases between. CDR3 length: 12 amino acids. The DNA for the CDR3 is TGTGCCAGCAGGATAGGGGATTGGGAGCAGTACTTC. This codes for CASRIGDWEQYF.

The chain has TRBV28 and TRBJ1-1; D ambiguous. Germline V gene data show CDR1 as MDHEN and CDR2 as SYDVKM. The CDR3 is made up of 14 amino acids. V lost 6 bases and J lost 5, with 16 bases in between. The DNA for the CDR3 is TGTGCCAGCAGCCCCACCCCCGGGGAAACTGAAGCTTTCTTT. This gives the protein CASSPTPGETEAFF.

The V call is TRBV27, the J call TRBJ2-3; 8 bases line up with TRBD1. V dropped 8 bases and J dropped 2; count of bases not matched to a gene: 12. In germline, CDR1 is MNHEY, CDR2 SMNVEV (reference sequence). This CDR3 has 16 amino acids. CDR3 bases: TGTGCCAGCGGATGGTCCCGGGACAGGTACACAGATACGCAGTATTTT. Residues: CASGWSRDRYTDTQYF.

The V and J genes are TRBV7-8 and TRBJ2-1; D may match TRBD1 or TRBD2 (6 bases each). The CDR3 has 16 residues. Germline V gene lookup returns CDR1 SGHVS and CDR2 FQNEAQ. Trimming took off 5 bases at V and 1 base at J, with 15 bases between the two ends. This CDR3 reads CASSARGGGSYNEQFF. The CDR3 region has the DNA TGTGCCAGCAGCGCAAGAGGGGGAGGTTCCTACAATGAGCAGTTCTTC. The whole variable domain, filled in from reference TRBV7-8 and TRBJ2-1, reads GAGVSQSPRYKVAKRGQDVALRCDPISGHVSLFWYQQALGQGPEFLTYFQNEAQLDKSGLPSDRFFAERPEGSVSTLKIQRTQQEDSAVYLCASSARGGGSYNEQFFGPGTRLTVL.

V gene TRBV20-1 combines with J gene TRBJ1-5; 7 nucleotides agree with TRBD1. The trim removed 3 bases at V and 5 bases at J, leaving 4 bases unmatched. Germline assignment: CDR1 DFQATT and CDR2 SNEGSKA (reference sequence). The CDR3 contains 13 residues. CDR3 in DNA: TGCAGTGCTAGTTTCCAGGGGGATCAGCCCCAGCATTTT. Protein: CSASFQGDQPQHF.

J is TRBJ1-1 and V is TRBV10-1; D perhaps matches TRBD1 (5 bases). Germline-derived CDR1 and CDR2 are WNHNN and SYGVQD (reference sequence). The CDR3 sequence is 15 residues long. V was pared by 0 bases and J by 1 base, with 9 bases between. Here the CDR3 DNA reads TGCGCCAGCAGTGAGTCCTGGGGGAAGAACACTGAAGCTTTCTTT. The encoded protein is CASSESWGKNTEAFF.